This T cell receptor beta chain derives from a study of blood T cell repertoires in COVID-19. On the study more broadly: Samples of COVID-19 (acute and convalescent) were obtained from the United States, Italy and Spain. Sources were T cells, B-cell-depleted T cells, or PBMCs; the material itself was cDNA or gDNA.

Original handling: Reference gene primers were amplified, and this amplification served to estimate nucleated cell counts. The data were produced by immunoSEQ multiplex PCR, yet TCRdb's version contains in-frame clones alone and is incomplete. Clone size and V and J calls were adopted from that table, with D and trimming inferred from the DNA. The sample carries approximately 26,000 clones, around 90% recorded once. The CDR3 is 14 amino acids. CDR1 SGHNT and CDR2 YYREEE come from the germline V gene (reference sequence). Trimming took 2 bases from V and 6 from J; bases not matched to a gene: 4. Sequenced: peripheral blood. The rearrangement joins TRBV5-4 to TRBJ1-1; 10 bases are a match to TRBD1. This clonotype was sampled from an older woman with active COVID-19. CDR3 region: CASSFRDRGPEAFF. The DNA of the CDR3 is TGTGCCAGCAGCTTCCGGGACAGGGGCCCTGAAGCTTTCTTT.